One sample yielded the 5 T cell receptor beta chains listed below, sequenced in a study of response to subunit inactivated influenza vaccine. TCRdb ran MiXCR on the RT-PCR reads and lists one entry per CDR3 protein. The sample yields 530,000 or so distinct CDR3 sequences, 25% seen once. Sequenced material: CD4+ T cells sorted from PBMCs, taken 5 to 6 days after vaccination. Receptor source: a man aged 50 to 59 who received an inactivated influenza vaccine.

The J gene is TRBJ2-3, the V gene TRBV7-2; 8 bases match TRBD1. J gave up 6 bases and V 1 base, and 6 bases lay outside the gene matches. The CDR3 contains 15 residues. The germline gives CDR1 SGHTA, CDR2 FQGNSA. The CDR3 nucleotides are TGTGCCAGCAGCTTAGTAGGTCGGGACAGGGATACGCAGTATTTT. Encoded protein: CASSLVGRDRDTQYF.

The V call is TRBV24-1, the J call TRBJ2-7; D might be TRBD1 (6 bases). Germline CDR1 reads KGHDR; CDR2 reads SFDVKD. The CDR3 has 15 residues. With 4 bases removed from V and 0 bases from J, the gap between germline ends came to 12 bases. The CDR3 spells CATSDPSTGSYEQYF. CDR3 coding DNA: TGTGCCACCAGTGACCCGTCGACAGGCTCCTACGAGCAGTACTTC.

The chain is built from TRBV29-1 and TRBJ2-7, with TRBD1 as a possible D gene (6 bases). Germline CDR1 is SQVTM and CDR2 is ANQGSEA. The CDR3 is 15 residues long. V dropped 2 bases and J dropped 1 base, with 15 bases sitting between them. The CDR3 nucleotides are TGCAGCGTTGAACTGGGGGCTAGCTCATCCTACGAGCAGTACTTC. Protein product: CSVELGASSSYEQYF.

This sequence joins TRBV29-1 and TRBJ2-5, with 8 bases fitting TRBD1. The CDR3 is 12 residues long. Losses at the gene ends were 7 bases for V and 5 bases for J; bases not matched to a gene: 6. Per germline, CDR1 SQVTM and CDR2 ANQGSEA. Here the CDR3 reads CSGGQVGETQYF. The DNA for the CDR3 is TGCAGCGGGGGACAGGTGGGGGAGACCCAGTACTTC.

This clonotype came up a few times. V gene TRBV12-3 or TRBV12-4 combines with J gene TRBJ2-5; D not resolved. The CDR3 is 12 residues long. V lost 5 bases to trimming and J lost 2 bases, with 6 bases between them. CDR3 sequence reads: CASSPLQETQYF. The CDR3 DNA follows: TGTGCCAGCAGTCCCTTGCAAGAGACCCAGTACTTC.